These 16 T cell receptor beta chains were all obtained from the same sample, sequenced in a study of OX40 agonist ivuxolimab in advanced cancers. Profiling relied on immunoSEQ multiplex PCR, and the TCRdb table lists in-frame clones only, not all of them. In the table there are some 19,000 clones, 65% to 70% of which are singletons. The sequenced sample was CD4+ or CD8+ T cells sorted from blood, obtained in a trial of the OX40 agonist ivuxolimab. The receptors stem from an adult with an advanced solid tumor such as melanoma, head and neck, liver or kidney cancer.

CDR3 sequence (DNA): TGTGCCAGCAGCGTAGATACAGTTTTAGGGGAGACCCAGTACTTC. Amino acids: CASSVDTVLGETQYF. The V gene is TRBV9, the J gene TRBJ2-5, with D hard to call. V was trimmed by 0 bases and J by 5 bases, leaving 14 bases between them. Germline CDR1 is SGDLS and CDR2 is YYNGEE. This CDR3 has 15 residues.

The rearrangement joins TRBV7-9 to TRBJ1-1; TRBD1 might be the D (5 bases). The germline gives CDR1 SEHNR, CDR2 FQNEAQ (reference sequence). The CDR3 is made up of 14 amino acids. V gave up 3 bases and J gave up 1 base, with 9 bases separating them. The CDR3: CASSFDRANTEAFF. The CDR3 coding sequence is TGTGCCAGCAGCTTCGACAGAGCGAACACTGAAGCTTTCTTT.

The CDR3 DNA follows: TGTGCCAGCACTCCCACTAGCGGGGCCTACGAGCAGTACTTC. This translates into CASTPTSGAYEQYF. The rearrangement uses TRBV7-9 and TRBJ2-7; TRBD2 agrees at 10 bases. The CDR3 is made up of 14 amino acids. J lost 2 bases, V lost 7 bases, and 5 bases had no gene match. Germline V gene sequence: CDR1 SEHNR, CDR2 FQNEAQ (reference sequence).

The sample holds a few counts of this clone. This chain uses TRBV11-2 with TRBJ2-5; either TRBD1 or TRBD2 may supply D (7 bases each). V lost 0 bases and J 5 bases, leaving 13 bases between the germline ends. The germline V gene has CDR1 SGHAT and CDR2 FQNNGV. The CDR3 covers 15 residues. CDR3 region: CASSLDPGGEETQYF. CDR3 in DNA: TGTGCCAGCAGCTTAGATCCAGGGGGGGAGGAGACCCAGTACTTC.

The chain joins TRBV2 to TRBJ2-7; 9 bases align to TRBD2. This CDR3 has 16 amino acids. Germline CDR1 and CDR2: SNHLY and FYNNEI. V shed 2 bases, J shed 0 bases, and the junction held 5 bases outside the gene matches. CDR3 loop: CASSELAGDSSYEQYF. In DNA, the CDR3 is TGTGCCAGCAGTGAATTAGCGGGGGACAGCTCCTACGAGCAGTACTTC.

The rearrangement joins TRBV4-3 to TRBJ2-4, with D tentatively TRBD1 (5 bases). The CDR3 totals 16 residues. V was pared by 5 bases and J by 1 base, with 15 bases between. Germline V gene sequence: CDR1 LGHNA, CDR2 YSLEER. For the CDR3, the DNA is TGCGCCAGCAGCTTCCAGGGTATTGGGGCCAAAAACATTCAGTACTTC. Translated, it gives CASSFQGIGAKNIQYF.

Here the CDR3 DNA reads TGTGCCAGCAGCGTAGGGGGACAGAACACCGGGGAGCTGTTTTTT. Translated: CASSVGGQNTGELFF. The genes are TRBV9 and TRBJ2-2; D might be TRBD1 (6 bases). The CDR3 runs to 15 residues. V dropped 0 bases and J dropped 1 base, with 7 bases sitting between them. Per germline, CDR1 SGDLS and CDR2 YYNGEE. Variable domain in full (rest from reference TRBV9 and TRBJ2-2): DSGVTQTPKHLITATGQRVTLRCSPRSGDLSVYWYQQSLDQGLQFLIQYYNGEERAKGNILERFSAQQFPDLHSELNLSSLELGDSALYFCASSVGGQNTGELFFGEGSRLTVL.

The chain combines TRBV7-9 with TRBJ2-7; unclear D gene. The germline V gene encodes CDR1 SEHNR and CDR2 FQNEAQ (reference sequence). V was pared by 2 bases and J by 7 bases, with 12 bases between. CDR3 size: 13 residues. CDR3 nucleotides: TGTGCCAGCAGCTTAAGCAGCTCTTGGGAGCAGTACTTC. Its protein is CASSLSSSWEQYF.

This clone has a handful of counts. This chain uses TRBV19 with TRBJ2-1; 14 positions match TRBD2. Trimming at V came to 5 bases and at J to 0 bases, leaving 6 bases not matched to a gene. Germline V gene data show CDR1 as LNHDA and CDR2 as SQIVND (reference sequence). This CDR3 region has 18 residues. As DNA, the CDR3 is TGTGCCAGTAGTCCTCGACTAGCGGGGGGGAGCTCCTACAATGAGCAGTTCTTC. It is translated as CASSPRLAGGSSYNEQFF.

The chain employs TRBV2 and TRBJ2-7; D is unclear. V was shortened by 6 bases and J by 2 bases, with 11 bases between the two germline ends. This CDR3 has 13 residues. Germline V gene data show CDR1 as SNHLY and CDR2 as FYNNEI. CDR3 sequence (DNA): TGTGCCAGCAGCCCCGGGCCACCCTACGAGCAGTACTTC. As protein: CASSPGPPYEQYF.

The chain uses TRBV28 and TRBJ2-7; maybe TRBD2 (6 bases). V lost 2 bases to trimming and J lost 3 bases, with 11 bases between them. The germline V gene encodes CDR1 MDHEN and CDR2 SYDVKM. The CDR3 has 14 amino acids. The CDR3 DNA sequence: TGTGCCAGCAGTTTAGTAGCGGAGAACTACGAGCAGTACTTC. As protein: CASSLVAENYEQYF.

The chain combines TRBV11-3 with TRBJ1-4, with 8 nucleotides matching TRBD1. CDR3 length: 12 residues. Germline CDR1 reads SGHNT; CDR2 reads YENEEA. With 11 bases clipped from V and 8 bases from J, the junction kept 7 bases outside the gene matches. CDR3 bases: TGTGCCGGAAGACAGGGGTGGGAAAAACTGTTTTTT. It yields the protein CAGRQGWEKLFF.

V and J are TRBV1 and TRBJ1-1; the listed D gene, TRBD1, was not tested against the DNA. TRBV1 is listed as a pseudogene. The CDR3 has 13 residues. CDR3 bases: TGCACCAGCAGCCAAGATCCCAGGGCTGAAGCTTTCTTT. Translating it yields CTSSQDPRAEAFF.

The genes are TRBV18 and TRBJ2-3, with TRBD1 as a possible D gene (6 bases). The CDR3 has 16 amino acids. CDR1 is KGHSH, CDR2 LQKENI, per germline. The V gene lost 0 bases and the J gene lost 2 bases, with 12 bases spanning the gap. Here the CDR3 reads CASSPPMGALTDTQYF. Written as DNA, the CDR3 is TGTGCCAGCTCACCACCGATGGGGGCTCTCACAGATACGCAGTATTTT. The full variable domain, with the rest looked up from reference TRBV18 and TRBJ2-3, is NAGVMQNPRHLVRRRGQEARLRCSPMKGHSHVYWYRQLPEEGLKFMVYLQKENIIDESGMPKERFSAEFPKEGPSILRIQQVVRGDSAAYFCASSPPMGALTDTQYFGPGTRLTVL.

The chain carries TRBV27 and TRBJ2-3; D unresolved. V lost 1 base to trimming and J lost 7 bases, with 15 bases between them. Germline V gene data show CDR1 as MNHEY and CDR2 as SMNVEV (reference sequence). The CDR3 is 15 amino acids. CDR3 nucleotides: TGTGCCAGCAGTTTATATCCCCCTCAGGAATATACGCAGTATTTT. Amino acid sequence: CASSLYPPQEYTQYF.

The V gene is TRBV5-4, the J gene TRBJ2-3; maybe TRBD2 (5 bases). V gave up 3 bases and J gave up 6 bases, with 8 bases separating them. The CDR3 contains 12 residues. Germline V CDR1 and CDR2: SGHNT, YYREEE (reference sequence). CDR3 in DNA: TGTGCCAGCAGCTACCCGGGGGATACGCAGTATTTT. Its translation is CASSYPGDTQYF.